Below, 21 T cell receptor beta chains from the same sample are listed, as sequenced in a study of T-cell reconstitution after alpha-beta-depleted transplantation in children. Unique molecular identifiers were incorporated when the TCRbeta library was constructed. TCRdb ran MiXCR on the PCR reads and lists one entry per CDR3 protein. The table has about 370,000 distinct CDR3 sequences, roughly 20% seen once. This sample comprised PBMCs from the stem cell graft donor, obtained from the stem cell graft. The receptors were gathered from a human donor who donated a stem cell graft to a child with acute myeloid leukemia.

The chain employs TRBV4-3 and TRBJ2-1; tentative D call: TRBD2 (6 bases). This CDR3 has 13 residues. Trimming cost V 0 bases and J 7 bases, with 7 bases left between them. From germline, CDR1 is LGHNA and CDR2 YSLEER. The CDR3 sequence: CASSQDAGNEQFF. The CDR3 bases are TGCGCCAGCAGCCAAGATGCGGGGAATGAGCAGTTCTTC.

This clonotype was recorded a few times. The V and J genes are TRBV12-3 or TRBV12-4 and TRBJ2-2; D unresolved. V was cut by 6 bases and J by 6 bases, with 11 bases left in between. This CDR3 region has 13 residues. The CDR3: CASSLRAAGELFF. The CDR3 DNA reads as TGTGCCAGCAGCCTTAGGGCGGCCGGGGAGCTGTTTTTT.

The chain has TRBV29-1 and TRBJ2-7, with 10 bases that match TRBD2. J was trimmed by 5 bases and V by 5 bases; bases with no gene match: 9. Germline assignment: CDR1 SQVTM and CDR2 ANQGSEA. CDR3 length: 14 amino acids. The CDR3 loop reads CSVTTPSGSHEQYF. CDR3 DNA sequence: TGCAGCGTTACAACCCCTAGCGGGAGCCACGAGCAGTACTTC.

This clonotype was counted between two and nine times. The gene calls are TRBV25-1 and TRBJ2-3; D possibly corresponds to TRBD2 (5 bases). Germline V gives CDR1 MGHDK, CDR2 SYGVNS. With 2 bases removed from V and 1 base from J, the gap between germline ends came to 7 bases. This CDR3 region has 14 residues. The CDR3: CASSEEAGTDTQYF. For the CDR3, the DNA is TGTGCCAGCAGTGAAGAAGCGGGCACAGATACGCAGTATTTT.

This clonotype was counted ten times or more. The CDR3, as DNA: TGCAGCCCACAGGATTATAATTCACCCCTCCACTTT. It translates to CSPQDYNSPLHF. J is TRBJ1-6 and V is TRBV20-1, with D possibly matching TRBD1 (5 bases). The CDR3 runs 12 residues. Germline V gene sequence: CDR1 DFQATT, CDR2 SNEGSKA (reference sequence).

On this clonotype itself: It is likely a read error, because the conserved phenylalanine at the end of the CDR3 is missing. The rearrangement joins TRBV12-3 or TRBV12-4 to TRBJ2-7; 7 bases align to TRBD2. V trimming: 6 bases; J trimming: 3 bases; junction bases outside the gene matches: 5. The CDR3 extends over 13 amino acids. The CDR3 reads CASSPSGLYEQYY. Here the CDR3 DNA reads TGTGCCAGCAGCCCTAGCGGTCTCTACGAGCAGTACTAC.

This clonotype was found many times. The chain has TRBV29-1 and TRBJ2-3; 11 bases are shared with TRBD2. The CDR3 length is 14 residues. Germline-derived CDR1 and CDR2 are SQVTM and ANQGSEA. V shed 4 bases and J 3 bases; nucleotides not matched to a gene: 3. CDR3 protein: CSVAGTSGTDTQYF. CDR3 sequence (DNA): TGCAGCGTTGCCGGGACTAGCGGAACAGATACGCAGTATTTT.

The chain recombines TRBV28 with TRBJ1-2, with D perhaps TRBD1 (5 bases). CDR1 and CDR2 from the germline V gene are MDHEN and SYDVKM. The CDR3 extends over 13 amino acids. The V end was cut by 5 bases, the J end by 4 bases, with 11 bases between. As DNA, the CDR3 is TGTGCCAGCAGTCGGTCCCAGGGCTATGGCTACACCTTC. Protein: CASSRSQGYGYTF.

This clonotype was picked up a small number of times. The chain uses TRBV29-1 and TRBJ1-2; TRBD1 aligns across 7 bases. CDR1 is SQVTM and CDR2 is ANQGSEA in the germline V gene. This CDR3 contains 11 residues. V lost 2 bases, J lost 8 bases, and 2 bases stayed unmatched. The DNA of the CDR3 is TGCAGCGTTGAACAGGGGGAAGGCTACACCTTC. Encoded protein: CSVEQGEGYTF.

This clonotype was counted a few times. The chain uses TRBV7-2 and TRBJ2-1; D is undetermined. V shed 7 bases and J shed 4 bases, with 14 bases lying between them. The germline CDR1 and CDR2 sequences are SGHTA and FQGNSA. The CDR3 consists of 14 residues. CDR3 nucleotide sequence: TGTGCCAGCACCGACCGCTACCGGTACAATGAGCAGTTCTTC. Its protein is CASTDRYRYNEQFF. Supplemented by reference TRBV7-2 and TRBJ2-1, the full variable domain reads GAGVSQSPSNKVTEKGKDVELRCDPISGHTALYWYRQSLGQGLEFLIYFQGNSAPDKSGLPSDRFSAERTGGSVSTLTIQRTQQEDSAVYLCASTDRYRYNEQFFGPGTRLTVL.

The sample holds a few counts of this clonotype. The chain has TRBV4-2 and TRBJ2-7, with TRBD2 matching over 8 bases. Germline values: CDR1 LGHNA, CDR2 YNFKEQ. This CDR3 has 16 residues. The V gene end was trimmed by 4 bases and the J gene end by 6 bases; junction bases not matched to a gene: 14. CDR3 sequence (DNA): TGTGCCAGCAGCCGGTCTGCCGGGACTAGTCATCCCGAGCAGTACTTC. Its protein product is CASSRSAGTSHPEQYF.

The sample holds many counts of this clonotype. Written as DNA, the CDR3 is TGTGCCAGCAGTTACTACCACGGTGATGGGGGCAATCAGCCCCAGCATTTT. Translating gives CASSYYHGDGGNQPQHF. J is TRBJ1-5 and V is TRBV12-3 or TRBV12-4; D uncertain. V lost 4 bases and J 2 bases, leaving 18 bases between the germline ends. The CDR3 extends over 17 amino acids.

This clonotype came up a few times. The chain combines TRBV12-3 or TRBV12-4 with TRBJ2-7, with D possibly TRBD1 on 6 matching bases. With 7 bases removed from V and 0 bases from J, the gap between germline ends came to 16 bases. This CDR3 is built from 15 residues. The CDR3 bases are TGTGCCAGCACAAAGACCGGGACACGCTCCTACGAGCAGTACTTC. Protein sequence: CASTKTGTRSYEQYF.

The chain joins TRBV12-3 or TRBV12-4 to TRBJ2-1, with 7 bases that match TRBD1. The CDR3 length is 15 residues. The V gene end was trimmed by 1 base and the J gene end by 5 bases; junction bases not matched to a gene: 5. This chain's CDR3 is CASSLGDSNHNEQFF. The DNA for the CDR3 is TGTGCCAGCAGTTTAGGGGACAGCAACCACAATGAGCAGTTCTTC.

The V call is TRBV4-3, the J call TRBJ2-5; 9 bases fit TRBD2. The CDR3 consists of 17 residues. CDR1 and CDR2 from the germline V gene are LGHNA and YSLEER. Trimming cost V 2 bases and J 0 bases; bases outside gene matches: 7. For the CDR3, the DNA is TGCGCCAGCAGCCAATCGAGCGGGAGGCCAAACCAAGAGACCCAGTACTTC. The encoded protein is CASSQSSGRPNQETQYF.

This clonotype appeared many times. The CDR3 loop reads CASSLIGGVETQYF. The DNA for the CDR3 is TGTGCCAGCAGCTTAATCGGGGGAGTAGAGACCCAGTACTTC. This chain uses TRBV7-3 with TRBJ2-5; D possibly corresponds to TRBD2 (6 bases). This CDR3 contains 14 residues. Trimming took off 1 base at V and 4 bases at J, with 10 bases between the two ends. Germline loops: CDR1 SGHTA, CDR2 FQGTGA.

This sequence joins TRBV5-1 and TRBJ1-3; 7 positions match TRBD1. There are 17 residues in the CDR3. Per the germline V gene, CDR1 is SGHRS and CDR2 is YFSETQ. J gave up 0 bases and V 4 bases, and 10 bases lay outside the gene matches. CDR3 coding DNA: TGCGCCAGCAGCCCCAGGGACAGCTCCTACTCTGGAAACACCATATATTTT. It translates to CASSPRDSSYSGNTIYF.

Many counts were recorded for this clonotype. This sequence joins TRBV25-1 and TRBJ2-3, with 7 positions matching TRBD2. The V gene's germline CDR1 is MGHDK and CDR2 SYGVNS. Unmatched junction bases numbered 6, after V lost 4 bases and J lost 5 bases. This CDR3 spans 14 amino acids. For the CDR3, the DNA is TGTGCCAGCAGTGTGCGGGAGAATAGAGATACGCAGTATTTT. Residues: CASSVRENRDTQYF.

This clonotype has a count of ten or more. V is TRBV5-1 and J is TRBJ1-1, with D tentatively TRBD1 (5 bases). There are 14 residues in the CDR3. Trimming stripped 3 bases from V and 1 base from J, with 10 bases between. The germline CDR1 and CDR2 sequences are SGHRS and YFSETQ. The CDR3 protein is CASSSRTSNTEAFF. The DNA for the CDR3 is TGCGCCAGCAGCTCTCGGACATCGAACACTGAAGCTTTCTTT.

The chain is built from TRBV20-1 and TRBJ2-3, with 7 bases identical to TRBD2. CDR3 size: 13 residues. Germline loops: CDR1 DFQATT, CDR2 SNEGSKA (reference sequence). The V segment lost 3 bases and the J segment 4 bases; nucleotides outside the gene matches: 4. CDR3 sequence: CSASALAADTQYF. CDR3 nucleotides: TGCAGTGCTAGTGCTCTAGCGGCAGATACGCAGTATTTT.

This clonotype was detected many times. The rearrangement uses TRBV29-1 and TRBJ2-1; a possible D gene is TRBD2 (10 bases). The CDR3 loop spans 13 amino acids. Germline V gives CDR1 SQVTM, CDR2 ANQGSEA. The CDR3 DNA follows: TGCAGAGTTACTAGCGGGACAGGGAATGAGCAGTTCTTC. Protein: CRVTSGTGNEQFF.